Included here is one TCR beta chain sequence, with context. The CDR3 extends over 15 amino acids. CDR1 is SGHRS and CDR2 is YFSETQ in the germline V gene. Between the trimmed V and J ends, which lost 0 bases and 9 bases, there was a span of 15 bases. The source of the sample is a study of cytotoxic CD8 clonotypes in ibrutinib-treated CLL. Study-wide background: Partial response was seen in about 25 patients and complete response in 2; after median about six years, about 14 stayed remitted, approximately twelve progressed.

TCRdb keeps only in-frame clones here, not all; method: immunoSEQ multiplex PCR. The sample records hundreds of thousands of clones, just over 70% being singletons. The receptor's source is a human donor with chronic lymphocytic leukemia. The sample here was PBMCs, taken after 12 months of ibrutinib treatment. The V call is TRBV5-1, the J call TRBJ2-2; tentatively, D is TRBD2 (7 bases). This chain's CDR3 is CASSLEGGHTRELFF. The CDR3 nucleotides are TGCGCCAGCAGCTTGGAGGGGGGGCATACCCGGGAGCTGTTTTTT.